The 27 T cell receptor beta chains in this list originate from one sample, sequenced in a study of cytomegalovirus exposure and HLA in healthy donors (TCRdb year 2017). The library was obtained by the immunoSEQ multiplex PCR assay. For the multiplex PCR, a mixture combining 60 forward primers for TCR Vbeta segments and 13 reverse primers for TCR Jbeta segments was used. TCRdb stores this immuneACCESS table with in-frame sequences only. Part of the clones is absent; in the studies checked, under half of the shortfall reflects unresolved V genes, and no reason is known for the rest. Recorded for this sample are some 190,000 clones; about 80% of them occurred a single time. In total, the top ten clones hold 3.4% of the sample. The source material was PBMCs. These receptor sequences come from a man between 35 and 55 years old in good health and CMV-seropositive.

The chain uses TRBV27 and TRBJ2-1; 7 bases map to TRBD1. The CDR3 is made up of 17 amino acids. Germline CDR1 and CDR2: MNHEY and SMNVEV (reference sequence). J lost 0 bases, V lost 5 bases, and 10 bases had no gene match. The CDR3 bases are TGTGCCAGCAGTCCCCCGGGACAGTGGTTCTCCTACAATGAGCAGTTCTTC. It codes for CASSPPGQWFSYNEQFF.

The CDR3 here is CASKGPEAFF. The CDR3 DNA reads as TGTGCCAGCAAGGGGCCAGAAGCTTTCTTT. The chain uses TRBV2 and TRBJ1-1, with D perhaps TRBD1 (5 bases). The CDR3 is 10 amino acids. CDR1 is SNHLY, CDR2 FYNNEI, per germline. Trimming left V 7 bases short and J 8 bases short, with 8 bases between. Full variable domain (remainder filled in from reference TRBV2 and TRBJ1-1): EPEVTQTPSHQVTQMGQEVILRCVPISNHLYFYWYRQILGQKVEFLVSFYNNEISEKSEIFDDQFSVERPDGSNFTLKIRSTKLEDSAMYFCASKGPEAFFGQGTRLTVV.

CDR3 region: CASSVSGPSSEQYF. CDR3 coding DNA: TGTGCCAGCAGCGTTAGCGGTCCTTCTTCCGAGCAGTACTTC. The chain joins TRBV11-2 to TRBJ2-7, with TRBD2 as a possible D gene (6 bases). The CDR3 extends over 14 amino acids. The V end lost 5 bases, the J end lost 6 bases, and 17 bases lay between the germline ends. CDR1 is SGHAT and CDR2 is FQNNGV in the germline V gene.

This sequence joins TRBV13 and TRBJ2-3; 14 bases are shared with TRBD2. Germline-derived CDR1 and CDR2 are PRHDT and FYEKMQ (reference sequence). Trimming took 4 bases from V and 5 from J; bases not matched to a gene: 8. The length of the CDR3 is 17 residues. This CDR3 reads CASSSKTSGRARDTQYF. The CDR3 DNA reads as TGTGCCAGCAGCTCCAAGACTAGCGGGAGGGCCAGAGATACGCAGTATTTT.

This sequence joins TRBV28 and TRBJ2-7, with 15 bases lining up with TRBD2. The ends lost 8 bases at V and 9 bases at J; junction bases unmatched: 8. The CDR3 sequence is 14 residues long. Germline CDR1 MDHEN, CDR2 SYDVKM. The CDR3 here is CASSGTSGRYRQYF. The CDR3 bases are TGTGCCAGCTCCGGGACTAGCGGGAGGTACAGGCAGTACTTC.

The chain joins TRBV29-1 to TRBJ2-1; 8 nucleotides align to TRBD1. This CDR3 has 12 residues. Trimming took 3 bases from V and 8 from J; bases not matched to a gene: 3. CDR1 is SQVTM, CDR2 ANQGSEA, per germline. CDR3 bases: TGCAGCGTTGAGGGACAGGCGGATGAGCAGTTCTTC. Protein sequence: CSVEGQADEQFF.

The V gene is TRBV4-1, the J gene TRBJ2-7; 7 bases agree with TRBD1. Germline trimming cut 1 base from V and 2 bases from J; bases unmatched to any gene: 5. Germline V CDR1 and CDR2: MGHRA, YSYEKL. There are 15 residues in the CDR3. The CDR3 DNA reads TGCGCCAGCAGCCAAGGACAGGGTCCTGCCTACGAGCAGTACTTC. Its translation: CASSQGQGPAYEQYF.

The V gene is TRBV9, the J gene TRBJ2-1; D unclear. CDR3 length: 15 residues. The V gene's germline CDR1 is SGDLS and CDR2 YYNGEE. Trimming shortened V by 0 bases and J by 1 base, and 8 bases separated the two germline ends. The DNA of the CDR3 is TGTGCCAGCAGCGTAGCCCGAGAGTCCTACAATGAGCAGTTCTTC. Residues: CASSVARESYNEQFF.

The rearrangement links TRBV2 to TRBJ2-7, with 11 bases aligning to TRBD2. The V segment lost 7 bases and the J segment 3 bases; nucleotides outside the gene matches: 8. Germline CDR1 SNHLY, CDR2 FYNNEI. The CDR3 spans 15 residues. CDR3 residues: CASMPGLAEHYEQYF. The CDR3 DNA is TGTGCCAGCATGCCGGGACTAGCGGAACACTACGAGCAGTACTTC.

V gene TRBV7-8 combines with J gene TRBJ1-3; D is unclear. CDR3 size: 13 residues. Germline V gene sequence: CDR1 SGHVS, CDR2 FQNEAQ. Trimming pared 1 base from V and 4 bases from J, leaving 5 bases between. The CDR3 DNA sequence: TGTGCCAGCAGCTTAGATCGGGGAAACACCATATATTTT. It encodes CASSLDRGNTIYF.

V and J are TRBV7-2 and TRBJ2-1; 7 positions agree with TRBD2. CDR3 size: 16 residues. Losses at the gene ends were 5 bases for V and 4 bases for J; bases not matched to a gene: 11. Germline CDR1 reads SGHTA; CDR2 reads FQGNSA. CDR3 sequence reads: CASSSEGTTYYNEQFF. DNA of the CDR3: TGTGCCAGCAGCAGCGAGGGGACTACCTATTACAATGAGCAGTTCTTC.

The V call is TRBV4-1, the J call TRBJ2-7, with a weak D call TRBD2 (5 bases). This CDR3 is 18 amino acids long. CDR1 MGHRA and CDR2 YSYEKL come from the germline V gene. Trimming left V 1 base short and J 0 bases short, with 19 bases between. This CDR3 reads CASSQVISFPDSSYEQYF. CDR3 bases: TGCGCCAGCAGCCAAGTTATTAGTTTCCCGGACTCCTCCTACGAGCAGTACTTC.

This chain connects TRBV20-1 to TRBJ1-1; 7 bases fit TRBD1. CDR1 DFQATT and CDR2 SNEGSKA come from the germline V gene (reference sequence). Trimming took 4 bases from V and 7 from J; bases not matched to a gene: 3. The CDR3 runs 11 residues. CDR3 DNA: TGCAGTGCTACCCGACAGGGTGAAGCTTTCTTT. The encoded protein is CSATRQGEAFF.

The chain uses TRBV7-6 and TRBJ1-2; a possible D gene is TRBD1 (5 bases). The ends were cut back, 5 bases at V and 5 bases at J, with 12 bases in the middle. The CDR3 is 13 residues long. Germline V gene lookup returns CDR1 SGHVS and CDR2 FNYEAQ. The CDR3, as DNA: TGTGCCAGCAGCCGCGGGGGGATGTATGGCTACACCTTC. Translating it yields CASSRGGMYGYTF.

CDR3 in DNA: TGCAGCGTTGCGCAGGTTATGAACACTGAAGCTTTCTTT. Residues: CSVAQVMNTEAFF. The genes are TRBV29-1 and TRBJ1-1; D remains unclear. Germline V gene data show CDR1 as SQVTM and CDR2 as ANQGSEA. This CDR3 comprises 13 residues. The V end was cut by 4 bases, the J end by 0 bases, with 9 bases between.

The rearrangement uses TRBV4-1 and TRBJ2-1, with 10 nucleotides matching TRBD2. J lost 4 bases, V lost 0 bases, and 15 bases had no gene match. The CDR3 is made up of 20 amino acids. Germline CDR1 is MGHRA and CDR2 is YSYEKL. The CDR3 spells CASSQDLRAGGGSGYNEQFF. CDR3 coding DNA: TGCGCCAGCAGCCAAGATCTGAGAGCGGGAGGGGGGTCTGGGTACAATGAGCAGTTCTTC.

The genes are TRBV10-3 and TRBJ1-4; 8 bases agree with TRBD1. Germline CDR1 reads ENHRY; CDR2 reads SYGVKD. Germline trimming cut 0 bases from V and 3 bases from J; bases unmatched to any gene: 9. The CDR3 contains 18 residues. The DNA for the CDR3 is TGTGCCATCAGTGAGTCCGTTATGGGGGACAGGTCTAATGAAAAACTGTTTTTT. Amino acids: CAISESVMGDRSNEKLFF.

The chain links TRBV11-3 to TRBJ2-3; 14 bases fit TRBD2. The CDR3 length is 16 residues. The ends lost 4 bases at V and 4 bases at J; junction bases unmatched: 4. The germline V gene encodes CDR1 SGHNT and CDR2 YENEEA. The chain's CDR3 is CASSSGLAGVPDTQYF. As DNA, the CDR3 is TGTGCCAGCAGCTCGGGACTAGCGGGAGTCCCAGATACGCAGTATTTT. Together with reference TRBV11-3 and TRBJ2-3, the CDR3 gives the full variable domain: EAGVVQSPRYKIIEKKQPVAFWCNPISGHNTLYWYLQNLGQGPELLIRYENEEAVDDSQLPKDRFSAERLKGVDSTLKIQPAELGDSAVYLCASSSGLAGVPDTQYFGPGTRLTVL.

J is TRBJ1-6 and V is TRBV18; weak D call: TRBD1 (6 bases). The CDR3 runs 21 residues. Germline V gene sequence: CDR1 KGHSH, CDR2 LQKENI. The ends were cut back, 1 base at V and 0 bases at J, with 22 bases in the middle. CDR3 sequence: CASSPRPKGQGPPSYNSPLHF. DNA of the CDR3: TGTGCCAGCTCACCACGGCCCAAGGGGCAGGGGCCGCCCTCCTATAATTCACCCCTCCACTTT.

This clone occurred a few times. The chain combines TRBV5-6 with TRBJ1-1; 11 bases match TRBD1. With 2 bases clipped from V and 4 bases from J, the junction kept 4 bases outside the gene matches. The CDR3 runs to 15 residues. Germline CDR1 is SGHDT and CDR2 is YYEEEE. The CDR3 protein is CASSFRGTGGTEAFF. CDR3 DNA: TGTGCCAGCAGCTTTAGGGGGACAGGGGGCACTGAAGCTTTCTTT.

This clone appeared a few times. CDR3 sequence (DNA): TGTGCCAGCAGTTACTCGAGTAAGGAGACCCAGTACTTC. Protein product: CASSYSSKETQYF. This chain joins TRBV6-6 and TRBJ2-5; D unresolved. CDR1 and CDR2 from the germline V gene are MNHNY and SVGAGI (reference sequence). V was shortened by 0 bases and J by 5 bases, with 7 bases between the two germline ends. The CDR3 sequence is 13 residues long.

V is TRBV27 and J is TRBJ1-1; TRBD1 is a possible D gene (6 bases). CDR1 and CDR2 (germline): MNHEY, SMNVEV (reference sequence). The CDR3 runs 13 residues. Trimming cost V 5 bases and J 2 bases, with 9 bases left between them. The chain's CDR3 is CASSLQGNTEAFF. The CDR3 DNA reads as TGTGCCAGCAGTCTACAGGGAAACACTGAAGCTTTCTTT.

The chain carries TRBV6-1 and TRBJ2-1; 7 positions agree with TRBD1. The CDR3 covers 15 residues. Germline V gene lookup returns CDR1 MNHNS and CDR2 SASEGT. Losses at the gene ends were 5 bases for V and 2 bases for J; bases not matched to a gene: 6. The CDR3 is CASSTTGVAYNEQFF. The CDR3 coding sequence is TGTGCCAGCAGTACAACAGGGGTGGCCTACAATGAGCAGTTCTTC.

The chain joins TRBV6-5 to TRBJ2-7, with a tentative D call TRBD2 (6 bases). CDR1 is MNHEY and CDR2 is SVGAGI in the germline V gene. Trimming cost V 4 bases and J 3 bases, with 13 bases left between them. The CDR3 covers 14 residues. The CDR3: CASSSPGGNYEQYF. For the CDR3, the DNA is TGTGCCAGCAGTTCCCCGGGCGGGAACTACGAGCAGTACTTC.

The V and J genes are TRBV6-1 and TRBJ2-7; 9 positions agree with TRBD1. V lost 6 bases, J lost 5 bases, and 8 bases stayed unmatched. CDR1 and CDR2 from the germline V gene are MNHNS and SASEGT. The CDR3 runs 14 residues. CDR3 sequence (DNA): TGTGCCAGCAGGGGACAGGGTGGGGGCCACGAGCAGTACTTC. Translated, it gives CASRGQGGGHEQYF.

The rearrangement joins TRBV5-1 to TRBJ2-7; TRBD2 matches 8 bases. This CDR3 region has 13 residues. Germline loops: CDR1 SGHRS, CDR2 YFSETQ. Trimming took 0 bases from V and 4 from J; bases not matched to a gene: 0. The CDR3 reads CASSLGGRYEQYF. The DNA for the CDR3 is TGCGCCAGCAGCTTGGGCGGGAGGTACGAGCAGTACTTC.

The chain has TRBV4-3 and TRBJ2-1; TRBD2 aligns across 10 bases. V lost 0 bases and J lost 8; bases outside the gene matches: 13. The CDR3 runs to 18 residues. Germline values: CDR1 LGHNA, CDR2 YSLEER. CDR3 loop: CASSQDPPSGRKRHEQFF. CDR3 bases: TGCGCCAGCAGCCAAGATCCTCCTAGCGGGAGAAAACGGCATGAGCAGTTCTTC.